The following is a T cell receptor beta chain sequence with its context. The target antigen is unknown. This sample is part of a study of T cell responses to AZD1222 COVID-19 vaccine. Study findings and constraints: Possibly, clonal diversity was underestimated; donors were largely white British and included more females. Following two doses of AZD1222, Spike-specific TCR breadth and depth rose. Dominant at 160-218 and 743-854, vaccine-associated CD4 TCRs also spanned spike.

The CDR3 covers 16 residues. Germline V gene lookup returns CDR1 MDHEN and CDR2 SYDVKM. V shed 5 bases and J 0 bases; nucleotides not matched to a gene: 9. Generated by immunoSEQ multiplex PCR, the TCRdb table keeps only in-frame clones and is missing some. The data contain over 150,000 clones, roughly 90% of them seen just once; the ten biggest clones take up roughly 5%. The chain links TRBV28 to TRBJ2-7, with 8 bases that match TRBD1. The specimen was peripheral blood, collected on day 0 of MenACWY control vaccination. The sequence came from an adult in good health. The CDR3 bases are TGTGCCAGCAGTATGGACAGGGAGAAGTTCTCCTACGAGCAGTACTTC. Its translation: CASSMDREKFSYEQYF.